Presented here are 18 T cell receptor beta chains from one specimen sequenced in a study of post-analysis software for immune sequencing data. General study results and limits: Higher frequency in patients than in controls was seen for roughly 5 TRBV segments, with TRBV5-6, TRBV5-1 and TRBV20-1 among them.

The antigens of these receptors remain unknown. Unique molecular identifiers were built into the TCR beta cDNA libraries. TCRdb reprocessed the PCR reads via MiXCR and lists one record per CDR3 protein. The sample lists about 570,000 distinct CDR3 sequences; 30% to 40% were seen once. The source material was blood. The receptors stem from a girl aged 2-17 years with multiple sclerosis.

This clonotype was picked up a small number of times. The rearrangement joins TRBV12-3 or TRBV12-4 to TRBJ2-1; 9 bases match TRBD1. The CDR3 runs to 16 residues. Trimming removed 6 bases from V and 3 bases from J; junction bases left unmatched: 9. CDR3 DNA sequence: TGTGCCAGCAGCCTGACAGGGGGAAAACTCTACAATGAGCAGTTCTTC. It encodes CASSLTGGKLYNEQFF.

This clonotype was recorded a few times. The chain couples TRBV5-1 to TRBJ1-2; possibly TRBD1 for D (5 bases). Trimming removed 0 bases at V and 6 bases at J, with 9 bases between. The germline gives CDR1 SGHRS, CDR2 YFSETQ. The CDR3 covers 13 residues. The CDR3 nucleotides are TGCGCCAGCAGCTTGGGTCAGGGACATGGCTACACCTTC. It codes for CASSLGQGHGYTF.

This chain links TRBV4-2 with TRBJ2-1; D remains unclear. The germline V and J ends were trimmed by 0 bases and 4 bases, with 4 bases remaining between them. The V gene's germline CDR1 is LGHNA and CDR2 YNFKEQ. The CDR3 length is 13 residues. For the CDR3, the DNA is TGTGCCAGCAGCCAAGAGTTATACAATGAGCAGTTCTTC. The encoded protein is CASSQELYNEQFF.

This rearrangement joins TRBV6-4 to TRBJ2-5, with D perhaps TRBD2 (6 bases). The germline gives CDR1 MRHNA, CDR2 SNTAGT. This CDR3 contains 14 residues. V gave up 2 bases and J gave up 11 bases, with 18 bases separating them. CDR3 bases: TGTGCCAGCAGTGACGCTTCCACAGTACGGGAGCAGTACTTC. As protein: CASSDASTVREQYF.

The V call is TRBV29-1, the J call TRBJ2-2; 8 bases are a match to TRBD1. The germline gives CDR1 SQVTM, CDR2 ANQGSEA. The CDR3 length is 14 residues. The ends lost 6 bases at V and 5 bases at J; junction bases unmatched: 8. The CDR3, as DNA: TGCAGCGTGACCGGGACAGGAGGTACCGGGGAGCTGTTTTTT. This sequence encodes CSVTGTGGTGELFF.

The chain couples TRBV27 to TRBJ2-5, with D possibly being TRBD1 or TRBD2 (6 bases each). The CDR3 loop spans 15 amino acids. The V gene's germline CDR1 is MNHEY and CDR2 SMNVEV (reference sequence). Trimming removed 7 bases from V and 5 bases from J, with 20 bases in between. The DNA for the CDR3 is TGTGCCAGCAACCTAGGAGGGGGTAGTAGGGAGACCCAGTACTTC. Its protein is CASNLGGGSRETQYF.

V usage is TRBV14 and J usage is TRBJ2-3; 9 positions match TRBD2. The CDR3 runs to 19 residues. The V and J ends lost 2 bases and 2 bases, in that order; junction bases with no gene match: 14. Germline lookup yields CDR1 SGHDN and CDR2 FVKESK. The CDR3 protein is CASSQTPLAGLSHTDTQYF. CDR3 in DNA: TGTGCCAGCAGCCAAACACCACTAGCGGGCCTTTCACACACAGATACGCAGTATTTT.

This clonotype was seen only a few times. The V call is TRBV12-3 or TRBV12-4, the J call TRBJ1-5; weak D call: TRBD1 (5 bases). The germline V and J ends were trimmed by 6 bases and 0 bases, with 12 bases remaining between them. The CDR3 consists of 15 residues. CDR3 sequence: CASSPTASSNQPQHF. CDR3 DNA sequence: TGTGCCAGCAGCCCGACAGCGTCTAGCAATCAGCCCCAGCATTTT.

This clonotype was detected only a few times. This chain uses TRBV29-1 with TRBJ2-1; D perhaps matches TRBD2 (7 bases). CDR1 and CDR2 (germline): SQVTM, ANQGSEA. This CDR3 contains 16 residues. V lost 1 base to trimming and J lost 3 bases, with 16 bases between them. The CDR3 reads CSVEGAGGGIYNEQFF. DNA for the CDR3: TGCAGCGTTGAAGGGGCTGGCGGGGGCATCTACAATGAGCAGTTCTTC.

This clonotype was observed a few times. The CDR3 spells CASNPGGADTEAFF. The CDR3 DNA sequence: TGTGCCAGCAACCCAGGGGGCGCGGACACTGAAGCTTTCTTT. This rearrangement joins TRBV10-3 to TRBJ1-1; 8 bases are a match to TRBD1. J lost 3 bases, V lost 10 bases, and 10 bases had no gene match. Per the germline V gene, CDR1 is ENHRY and CDR2 is SYGVKD. The CDR3 runs to 14 residues.

The chain couples TRBV4-1 to TRBJ1-1; D gene ambiguous. Trimming took 2 bases from V and 4 from J, leaving 14 bases between them. CDR3 length: 15 amino acids. The germline V gene encodes CDR1 MGHRA and CDR2 YSYEKL. Written as DNA, the CDR3 is TGCGCCAGCAGCCAACTAAATTCCGCAGCCACTGAAGCTTTCTTT. Translation: CASSQLNSAATEAFF.

In its sample, this clonotype was seen a few times. The chain carries TRBV20-1 and TRBJ2-5; no clear D. The CDR3 contains 15 residues. The ends were cut back, 3 bases at V and 4 bases at J, with 18 bases in the middle. Looked up from germline, CDR1 is DFQATT and CDR2 is SNEGSKA (reference sequence). The CDR3 DNA sequence: TGCAGTGCTAGCTTGGTTCAACCCGGCGGAGAGACCCAGTACTTC. Its protein product is CSASLVQPGGETQYF.

V usage is TRBV29-1 and J usage is TRBJ2-2, with TRBD1 matching 7 bases. Trimming took 6 bases from V and 2 from J; bases not matched to a gene: 6. The V gene's germline CDR1 is SQVTM and CDR2 ANQGSEA. The length of the CDR3 is 14 residues. The CDR3 region is CSVSGTANTGELFF. CDR3 DNA sequence: TGCAGCGTCTCCGGGACAGCAAACACCGGGGAGCTGTTTTTT.

The chain combines TRBV6-6 with TRBJ1-2; D gene unclear. Between the trimmed V and J ends, which lost 6 bases and 5 bases, there was a span of 16 bases. Germline CDR1 is MNHNY and CDR2 is SVGAGI (reference sequence). The CDR3 has 14 amino acids. The CDR3 protein is CASRIEGNLYGYTF. CDR3 DNA sequence: TGTGCCAGCAGGATAGAGGGAAACCTTTATGGCTACACCTTC.

The chain employs TRBV10-3 and TRBJ1-6; TRBD1 matches 8 bases. After removal of 6 bases from V and 0 bases from J, the junction contained 7 bases not matched to a gene. This CDR3 has 17 residues. CDR1 is ENHRY and CDR2 is SYGVKD in the germline V gene. For the CDR3, the DNA is TGTGCCATCAGGGACCCCACAGGGGGCTCCTATAATTCACCCCTCCACTTT. Amino acids: CAIRDPTGGSYNSPLHF.

This clonotype was observed a handful of times. This chain joins TRBV7-9 and TRBJ2-1, with unresolved D. The CDR3 is made up of 12 amino acids. Per the germline V gene, CDR1 is SEHNR and CDR2 is FQNEAQ (reference sequence). The V end lost 5 bases, the J end lost 9 bases, and 11 bases lay between the germline ends. The CDR3 spells CASSPFGSEQFF. In DNA form, the CDR3 reads TGTGCCAGCAGCCCCTTTGGCAGTGAGCAGTTCTTC.

This chain connects TRBV27 to TRBJ1-1, with D maybe TRBD1 (5 bases). Per germline, CDR1 MNHEY and CDR2 SMNVEV (reference sequence). Trimming took 5 bases from V and 6 from J, leaving 16 bases between them. The CDR3 runs to 14 residues. CDR3 protein: CASSTSDEGPEAFF. Written as DNA, the CDR3 is TGTGCCAGCAGTACAAGCGACGAGGGACCTGAAGCTTTCTTT.

The chain is built from TRBV6-2 or TRBV6-3 and TRBJ2-5; 11 bases line up with TRBD2. V lost 6 bases, J lost 5 bases, and 14 bases stayed unmatched. The CDR3 length is 17 residues. Germline CDR1 reads MNHEY; CDR2 reads SVGEGT. The CDR3 loop is CASRALGLAVLLETQYF. The CDR3, as DNA: TGTGCCAGCAGGGCCTTGGGACTAGCGGTTTTACTGGAGACCCAGTACTTC.